This T cell receptor beta chain was observed in a study of human T cells and chemical hapten exposure. Overall study results and limits: Expanded TCRs were compared with controls, and the expanded TCRs formed significantly more large CDR3 similarity clusters. DPC sensitization produced no change in TCRs with frequency above 1 in 1000.

During construction of the library, unique molecular identifiers were attached to individual cDNA molecules for quantitative, reproducible TCR counting. TCRdb passed the RACE reads through MiXCR, listing each CDR3 protein once. The data contain a few hundred thousand distinct CDR3 sequences, about 6% of them singletons. Time point reported: patch test 2, 6 weeks after DPC sensitization. Treatment here: therapeutic diphenylcyclopropenone sensitization with weekly scalp DPC. Alopecia patients deemed DPC-suitable, aged 18 to 70, excluding pregnancy. V lost 5 bases and J lost 4; bases outside the gene matches: 8. The CDR3 covers 16 residues. Germline-derived CDR1 and CDR2 are SGHVS and FQNEAQ. This clonotype was recorded many times. Its matching antigen is unknown.

Source: whole blood, taken in connection with sensitization to the hapten diphenylcyclopropenone (DPC). The chain couples TRBV7-8 to TRBJ1-6, with 7 nucleotides matching TRBD1. This receptor was taken from a woman younger than 30 with alopecia areata. Some clones in this sample may be carry-over from other donors' samples. CDR3 DNA: TGTGCCAGCAGCCAAGCTCAGGGGGGTTATAATTCACCCCTCCACTTT. It is translated as CASSQAQGGYNSPLHF.